This T cell receptor (beta chain) was captured in a study of cytomegalovirus exposure and HLA in healthy donors. Study-level results: Productive rates of about 90% or about 30% were seen for most TCR beta V segments in an earlier analysis. Relative to equally common others, HLA-associated TCR beta chains showed greater clonal expansion in a later analysis. In a later analysis, common viral pathogens appeared linked to several of the most significant clusters. Confirmation was obtained in vitro that a few CMV-associated chains are specific for CMV antigens.

The PCR was carried out with 60 Vbeta primers and 13 Jbeta primers. Profiled with immunoSEQ multiplex PCR; TCRdb holds only in-frame clones, not every one. The repertoire holds some 150,000 clones, about four fifths seen once, with about 4.5% in the top ten. Note on this clone: Its specificity is unknown.

The CDR3 is 16 amino acids. Germline V CDR1 and CDR2: SGHTA, FQGTGA. With 2 bases clipped from V and 8 bases from J, the junction kept 10 bases outside the gene matches. Sequencing was done on a sample of PBMCs. The chain is built from TRBV7-3 and TRBJ2-2; TRBD2 aligns across 8 bases. The clonotype comes from a man aged 25 to 40 in good health and CMV-seronegative. The CDR3 loop is CASSLSGRAKGGELFF. The CDR3 DNA is TGTGCCAGCAGCTTATCCGGGAGGGCCAAAGGGGGGGAGCTGTTTTTT. The whole variable domain, remainder taken from reference TRBV7-3 and TRBJ2-2, is GAGVSQTPSNKVTEKGKYVELRCDPISGHTALYWYRQSLGQGPEFLIYFQGTGAADDSGLPNDRFFAVRPEGSVSTLKIQRTERGDSAVYLCASSLSGRAKGGELFFGEGSRLTVL.